This TCR beta chain was sequenced during a study of T cell responses to AZD1222 COVID-19 vaccine. Study observations and caveats: It should be noted that donors were predominantly white British and more often female, and clonal diversity was possibly underestimated. Baseline antibody screening turned up just a handful of seropositive AZD1222 recipients. Every sample of the repertoires postdated the peak T cell response.

Clones were sequenced by immunoSEQ multiplex PCR, and TCRdb holds only the in-frame ones, with some missing. The table includes fewer than 80,000 clones, 88% detected once. This CDR3 is 15 amino acids long. The V end was cut by 1 base, the J end by 5 bases, with 12 bases between. The germline gives CDR1 LGHNA, CDR2 YNFKEQ. As to this clone: The antigen remains unidentified.

The rearrangement uses TRBV4-2 and TRBJ2-1; D possibly corresponds to TRBD1 (7 bases). The source material was peripheral blood, sampled 28 days after the second dose of the MenACWY control vaccine. The TCR originated in an adult who received the MenACWY meningococcal vaccine as a control. The CDR3 protein is CASSQGGTVDNEQFF. In DNA, the CDR3 is TGTGCCAGCAGCCAAGGCGGGACAGTGGACAATGAGCAGTTCTTC.